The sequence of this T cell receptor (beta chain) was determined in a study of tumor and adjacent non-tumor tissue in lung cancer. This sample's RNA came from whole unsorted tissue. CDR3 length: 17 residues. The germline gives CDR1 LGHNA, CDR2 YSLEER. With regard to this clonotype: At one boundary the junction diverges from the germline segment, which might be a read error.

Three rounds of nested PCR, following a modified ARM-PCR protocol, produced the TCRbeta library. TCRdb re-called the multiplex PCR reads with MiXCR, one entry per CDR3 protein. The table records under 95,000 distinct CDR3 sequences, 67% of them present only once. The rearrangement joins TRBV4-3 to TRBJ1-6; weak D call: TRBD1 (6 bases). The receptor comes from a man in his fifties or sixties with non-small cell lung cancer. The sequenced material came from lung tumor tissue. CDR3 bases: TGCGCCAGCAGCCAAGACGCCCCGGGGGGCTATAGTTCACCACTCCACTTT. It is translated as CASSQDAPGGYSSPLHF.